The 8 T cell receptor beta chains below come from one sample, sequenced in a study of cytomegalovirus exposure and HLA in healthy donors. With 60 Vbeta and 13 Jbeta primers, the PCR was carried out. The repertoire was sequenced with immunoSEQ multiplex PCR; TCRdb's copy has only in-frame clones and lacks some. Listed are over 80,000 clones; approximately 6% falls within the top ten. Sequencing was done on a sample of PBMCs. The receptors were sampled from a girl between 10 and 17 years old in good health and CMV-seropositive.

This chain links TRBV6-1 with TRBJ2-1; 7 bases fit TRBD1. Germline values: CDR1 MNHNS, CDR2 SASEGT. With 5 bases clipped from V and 1 base from J, the junction kept 2 bases outside the gene matches. The CDR3 has 14 residues. The CDR3 protein is CASSKQGSYNEQFF. For the CDR3, the DNA is TGTGCCAGCAGTAAACAGGGGTCCTACAATGAGCAGTTCTTC.

Concerning this clone: The sample carries other DNA sequences with the same CDR3. CDR3 DNA sequence: TGTGCCAGCAGCTATTCGCGCACCGGGGAGCTGTTTTTT. Protein: CASSYSRTGELFF. The rearrangement uses TRBV6-5 and TRBJ2-2; no firm D call. CDR1 is MNHEY and CDR2 is SVGAGI in the germline V gene. CDR3 length: 13 amino acids. V lost 6 bases to trimming and J lost 4 bases, with 9 bases between them.

The rearrangement joins TRBV5-1 to TRBJ1-6; TRBD1 agrees at 7 bases. The CDR3 runs 15 residues. The V and J ends lost 4 bases and 8 bases, in that order; junction bases with no gene match: 9. Germline values: CDR1 SGHRS, CDR2 YFSETQ. CDR3 protein: CASSTWTGQDSPLHF. In DNA form, the CDR3 reads TGCGCCAGCAGCACCTGGACAGGTCAGGATTCACCCCTCCACTTT.

V usage is TRBV29-1 and J usage is TRBJ1-1; D not certain. The CDR3 contains 13 residues. The germline V gene encodes CDR1 SQVTM and CDR2 ANQGSEA. The V end was cut by 5 bases, the J end by 4 bases, with 14 bases between. The CDR3 DNA is TGCAGCGTTAGTCGAGGGAAGGGCACTGAAGCTTTCTTT. This sequence encodes CSVSRGKGTEAFF.

The chain carries TRBV28 and TRBJ1-4, with TRBD1 identical over 8 bases. The CDR3 is made up of 14 amino acids. Unmatched junction bases numbered 3, after V lost 4 bases and J lost 5 bases. Germline CDR1 is MDHEN and CDR2 is SYDVKM. CDR3 sequence: CASSSGQENEKLFF. As DNA, the CDR3 is TGTGCCAGCAGTTCGGGACAGGAGAATGAAAAACTGTTTTTT. Based on the CDR3 plus reference TRBV28 and TRBJ1-4, the full variable domain is DVKVTQSSRYLVKRTGEKVFLECVQDMDHENMFWYRQDPGLGLRLIYFSYDVKMKEKGDIPEGYSVSREKKERFSLILESASTNQTSMYLCASSSGQENEKLFFGSGTQLSVL.

The rearrangement joins TRBV6-5 to TRBJ2-1, with 7 nucleotides matching TRBD1. Germline values: CDR1 MNHEY, CDR2 SVGAGI. Unmatched junction bases numbered 5, after V lost 7 bases and J lost 5 bases. The CDR3 is 13 amino acids. The CDR3 nucleotides are TGTGCCAGCACCGCAGACAGGGACAATGAGCAGTTCTTC. Protein sequence: CASTADRDNEQFF.

The chain couples TRBV29-1 to TRBJ2-1, with 9 bases lining up with TRBD1. The V gene end was trimmed by 6 bases and the J gene end by 3 bases; junction bases not matched to a gene: 6. Germline V gene data show CDR1 as SQVTM and CDR2 as ANQGSEA. The CDR3 covers 14 residues. The DNA of the CDR3 is TGCAGCGTGGCACCGGGACAGGGCTACAATGAGCAGTTCTTC. Protein product: CSVAPGQGYNEQFF.

DNA for the CDR3: TGTGCCAGCAGCTTGGTAGGGACAGCTAATTCACCCCTCCACTTT. The encoded protein is CASSLVGTANSPLHF. J is TRBJ1-6 and V is TRBV5-4, with 7 positions matching TRBD1. CDR1 is SGHNT and CDR2 is YYREEE in the germline V gene (reference sequence). V lost 0 bases, J lost 6 bases, and 3 bases stayed unmatched. The CDR3 sequence is 15 residues long. The full variable domain, completed using reference TRBV5-4 and TRBJ1-6, is ETGVTQSPTHLIKTRGQQVTLRCSSQSGHNTVSWYQQALGQGPQFIFQYYREEENGRGNFPPRFSGLQFPNYSSELNVNALELDDSALYLCASSLVGTANSPLHFGNGTRLTVT.